What follows describes a single T cell receptor beta chain. Its antigen has not been determined. Nothing much larger sits one base from this clone, and base qualities are not available. The immunoSEQ Assay, a bias-controlled multiplex PCR, was used to amplify TCRbeta CDR3 regions from genomic DNA. The authors' analysis ran thus. The number of nucleated cells in each sample was estimated by amplification of reference gene primers within the assay. Sequence reads were collapsed and filtered to measure the absolute abundance of every unique TCRbeta CDR3 rearrangement. For each sample, productive Simpson clonality was calculated by taking the square root of Simpson's diversity index across productive rearrangements. TCRdb carries this immuneACCESS record with in-frame sequences only. Its versions omit some clonotypes, under half of them owing to an unresolved V gene in the studies checked, with the rest unexplained. V, J and clone size reflect that table, while D and trimming were determined from the DNA. The sample table shows 400,000 to 450,000 clones, and around 91% are seen once. The ten top clones hold about 1.4% of the sample.

There are 14 amino acids in the CDR3, from cysteine to phenylalanine inclusive. The DNA shown is the 42-base CDR3, in frame from base 1. CDR1 KGHDR and CDR2 SFDVKD were looked up in the germline V gene. At the junction V is shortened by 4 bases and J by 4 bases; bases outside the gene matches: 3. These data come from a study of blood T cell repertoires in COVID-19 (dated by TCRdb to between 2020 and 2021). Study-level background: Collaborator samples came from the United States, Italy and Spain and covered acute and convalescent phases of COVID-19. The material from the prospective study consisted of cDNA or gDNA derived from T cells, B-cell-depleted T cells, or PBMCs. Subjects who had been exposed to COVID-19, were actively infected with it, or had recovered from it provided the deeply sampled blood TCRbeta repertoires that made up the dataset. The repertoires were made available in a free public database intended to serve as a resource for research on the immune response to SARS-CoV-2. Samples came from the ongoing ImmuneRACE study (first 160 participants) plus 1,254 subjects from 6 global collaborators. A de-identified subject ID, COVID-19 status, age in years and sex were almost always included in the sample metadata. HLA class I and class II types, where available, came from metadata supplied by the sample provider rather than from assay-based typing. Summary of the overall study and its limitations: How much clinical and demographic metadata was included differed by source and by participant, and the metadata was provided uncurated.

One collaborating source in Seattle enrolled patients during active infection and followed them longitudinally through the course of disease. Whole blood was collected in K2EDTA tubes by collaborating institutions according to the institutions' own protocols. Collaborator samples were shipped for TCRbeta analysis as frozen whole blood, isolated PBMCs, or DNA extracted from either sample type. The sequenced sample consisted of peripheral blood. This chain joins TRBV24-1 to TRBJ2-5; 9 junctional bases match TRBD1. This TCR came from a woman between 40 and 55 years old with COVID-19, enrolled during active disease. The CDR3 in this case is CATSEGTGLETQYF. The bases read TGTGCCACCAGTGAAGGGACAGGGTTAGAGACCCAGTACTTC.